These T cell receptor beta chains were read from a single sample in a study of blood T cell repertoires in COVID-19. Profiled with immunoSEQ multiplex PCR; TCRdb holds only in-frame clones, not every one. Seen here are approximately 35,000 clones, approximately 80% observed once, and the top ten hold over 30%. Source material: peripheral blood. Every receptor here comes from a man older than 75 with acute or convalescent COVID-19. CDR3s include the opening cysteine and the closing phenylalanine or tryptophan. D genes are given only for firm matches. Part of the rows lack a size; the others show once, few, many or a class for expanded clones.

>TRBJ1-2|-|TRBD1|TRBV5-1
TGCGCCAGCAGCTTAACCGGGACAGGGGTTGAAGGCTACACCTTC
CASSLTGTGVEGYTF
>TRBJ2-4|once|-|TRBV19
TGTGCCAGTAGTATAGGCAGGGATGTTGGCAAAAACATTCAGTACTTC
CASSIGRDVGKNIQYF
>TRBJ1-1|-|-|TRBV21-1
TGTGCCAGCAGCAACTGGTTCGCCCGGGGGGGAGCTTTCTTT
CASSNWFARGGAFF
>TRBJ2-7|-|-|TRBV7-8
TGTGCCAGCAGCTCCCGGCAAGGGACTTTCGAGCAGTACTTC
CASSSRQGTFEQYF
>TRBJ1-4|once|TRBD1|TRBV5-6
TGTGCCAGCAACCGGGGAGGGACAGGGGATGAAAAACTGTTTTTT
CASNRGGTGDEKLFF
>TRBJ2-7|-|-|TRBV7-4
TGTGCCAGCAGGACAGGCCTCGACCCCTACGAGCAGTACTTC
CASRTGLDPYEQYF
>TRBJ1-1|-|-|TRBV30
TGTGCCTGGAGTGTTGGCGGGTACACTGAAGCTTTCTTT
CAWSVGGYTEAFF
>TRBJ1-1|-|-|TRBV7-2
TGTGCCAGCAGCTTAGATGGGCACGAAGCTTTCTTT
CASSLDGHEAFF
>TRBJ2-2|-|-|TRBV5-4
TGTGCCAGCAGCTTGTCACTCACCGGGGAGCTGTTTTTT
CASSLSLTGELFF
>TRBJ1-5|-|TRBD1|TRBV30
TGTGCCTGGAGTCGACAGGGCAGTCAGCCCCAGCATTTT
CAWSRQGSQPQHF
>TRBJ2-3|-|TRBD2|TRBV4-2
TGTGCCAGCAGCCAAGAATGGAGGAGCGGGGGGGCAGATACGCAGTATTTT
CASSQEWRSGGADTQYF
>TRBJ2-1|-|-|TRBV9
TGTGCCAGCAGCAATAAACGGCAGGGGGGCCTCTCCTACAATGAGCAGTTCTTC
CASSNKRQGGLSYNEQFF
>TRBJ2-3|-|TRBD2|TRBV9
TGTGCCAGCAGCGTAGGGGCTAGCGGGAGCACAGATACGCAGTATTTT
CASSVGASGSTDTQYF
>TRBJ1-4|-|-|TRBV6-9
TGTGCCAGCAGTCTAAACCCCCTCTGGGGGGAGGGTCGTGAAAAACTGTTTTTT
CASSLNPLWGEGREKLFF
>TRBJ2-2|-|TRBD1|TRBV6-5
TGTGCCAGCAGTTACAGGGGGCGCACCGGGGAGCTGTTTTTT
CASSYRGRTGELFF
>TRBJ2-7|-|-|TRBV5-5
TGTGCCAGCAGCTTGGTGAGTTTATCCTACGAGCAGTACTTC
CASSLVSLSYEQYF
>TRBJ1-2|-|TRBD1|TRBV24-1
TGTGCCACCAGTGACCCGACAGGGGTCTTATATGGCTACACCTTC
CATSDPTGVLYGYTF
>TRBJ1-1|-|-|TRBV5-1
TGCGCCAGCAGCCCGGACGGACAGAACACTGAAGCTTTCTTT
CASSPDGQNTEAFF
>TRBJ1-4|-|-|TRBV28
TGTGCCAGCGGCGCCTGGGGCCGTAATGAAAAACTGTTTTTT
CASGAWGRNEKLFF
>TRBJ2-7|-|TRBD2|TRBV19
TGTGCCAGTAGTATGGCTAGCGGGCCCTCCTACGAGCAGTACTTC
CASSMASGPSYEQYF
>TRBJ2-5|-|-|TRBV11-3
TGTGCCAGCAGTCGACAGCACGGGGAGACCCAGTACTTC
CASSRQHGETQYF
>TRBJ1-2|few|-|TRBV7-9
TGTGCCAGCAGTTACGGGGACACTAACTATGGCTACACCTTC
CASSYGDTNYGYTF
>TRBJ1-1|once|TRBD1|TRBV6-2/TRBV6-3
TGTGCCAGCAGTTCATTCGACAGGGGGAACACTGAAGCTTTCTTT
CASSSFDRGNTEAFF
>TRBJ1-6|-|TRBD1|TRBV7-9
TGTGCCAGCAGCCTGGGACAGGGCTTCTATAATTCACCCCTCCACTTT
CASSLGQGFYNSPLHF
>TRBJ2-4|-|TRBD1|TRBV5-1
TGCGCCAGCAGCTCCCAGGACAGGGGGCTACCCAAAAACATTCAGTACTTC
CASSSQDRGLPKNIQYF